Following are 13 T cell receptor beta chains from one sample sequenced in a study of vaccination effects on CD4 cells after COVID-19. These TCRs' antigens remain unknown. In the ViraFEST assay, antigen-specific CD4+ clonotypes were identified by expansion after peptide-pool stimulation. On roughly day 10 of culture, CD4+ T cells were separated out. Two doses of either BNT162b2 or mRNA-1273 were given to each participant. Profiled with immunoSEQ multiplex PCR; TCRdb holds only in-frame clones, not every one. The table has under 80,000 clones, around four fifths seen once. The sequences come from CD4+ T cells from PBMCs cultured with HCoV-229E spike peptides, collected after COVID-19 vaccination. These receptors came from a human donor who received a COVID-19 vaccine.

The rearrangement links TRBV5-4 to TRBJ1-2; 8 bases align to TRBD1. There are 16 residues in the CDR3. Germline V lookup: CDR1 SGHNT, CDR2 YYREEE (reference sequence). The ends lost 2 bases at V and 7 bases at J; junction bases unmatched: 13. CDR3 loop: CASSLSGQGGPSGYTF. The CDR3 nucleotides read TGTGCCAGCAGCTTATCAGGACAGGGTGGGCCCAGTGGCTACACCTTC.

This clone was picked up a small number of times. V and J are TRBV30 and TRBJ1-6, with D hard to call. The CDR3 is made up of 13 amino acids. CDR1 is GTSNPN and CDR2 is SVGIG in the germline V gene (reference sequence). Trimming took 5 bases from V and 6 from J, leaving 11 bases between them. CDR3 nucleotide sequence: TGTGCCTGGGCTAAAAACAGTAATTCACCCCTCCACTTT. Protein product: CAWAKNSNSPLHF.

This chain links TRBV9 with TRBJ2-3; 11 bases line up with TRBD2. The V gene end was trimmed by 4 bases and the J gene end by 4 bases; junction bases not matched to a gene: 5. CDR3 length equals 15 residues. Germline V lookup: CDR1 SGDLS, CDR2 YYNGEE. The CDR3 spells CASSNSGGASDTQYF. CDR3 nucleotides: TGTGCCAGCAGCAATAGCGGGGGGGCATCAGATACGCAGTATTTT.

The rearrangement joins TRBV10-3 to TRBJ1-1; 7 nucleotides agree with TRBD1. The CDR3 runs 14 residues. V dropped 5 bases and J dropped 3; count of bases not matched to a gene: 6. Germline V gives CDR1 ENHRY, CDR2 SYGVKD. The CDR3 nucleotides are TGTGCCATCAGTTACAGGGGCGGGGACACTGAAGCTTTCTTT. Amino acid sequence: CAISYRGGDTEAFF.

The rearrangement joins TRBV19 to TRBJ2-3; D call uncertain. The CDR3 has 12 amino acids. Trimming shortened V by 0 bases and J by 7 bases, and 5 bases separated the two germline ends. The germline V gene encodes CDR1 LNHDA and CDR2 SQIVND (reference sequence). The DNA for the CDR3 is TGTGCCAGTAGTATAGATCCCAATACGCAGTATTTT. Encoded protein: CASSIDPNTQYF. Complete variable domain (other parts from reference TRBV19 and TRBJ2-3): DGGITQSPKYLFRKEGQNVTLSCEQNLNHDAMYWYRQDPGQGLRLIYYSQIVNDFQKGDIAEGYSVSREKKESFPLTVTSAQKNPTAFYLCASSIDPNTQYFGPGTRLTVL.

The rearrangement links TRBV5-8 to TRBJ2-1; TRBD1 agrees at 8 bases. The CDR3 is 13 residues long. With V trimmed by 1 base and J by 7 bases, 1 base remained unmatched. Germline V CDR1 and CDR2: SGHTS, YDEGEE. For the CDR3, the DNA is TGTGCCAGCAGCTTGCAGGGGGCAAATGAGCAGTTCTTC. This codes for CASSLQGANEQFF.

This clone was recorded a few times. The gene calls are TRBV9 and TRBJ2-3; D gene unclear. Trimming cost V 0 bases and J 10 bases, with 9 bases left between them. Germline loops: CDR1 SGDLS, CDR2 YYNGEE. The CDR3 is made up of 12 amino acids. CDR3 sequence reads: CASSVESRAQYF. The CDR3 DNA sequence: TGTGCCAGCAGCGTAGAGAGTAGGGCGCAGTATTTT. Full variable domain (missing parts from reference TRBV9 and TRBJ2-3): DSGVTQTPKHLITATGQRVTLRCSPRSGDLSVYWYQQSLDQGLQFLIQYYNGEERAKGNILERFSAQQFPDLHSELNLSSLELGDSALYFCASSVESRAQYFGPGTRLTVL.

This rearrangement joins TRBV5-1 to TRBJ2-1, with 10 nucleotides matching TRBD1. Per germline, CDR1 SGHRS and CDR2 YFSETQ. The V gene end was trimmed by 5 bases and the J gene end by 0 bases; junction bases not matched to a gene: 5. The CDR3 length is 16 residues. In nucleotides, the CDR3 is TGCGCCAGCAGTGCGGGACAGGGGAGCTCCTACAATGAGCAGTTCTTC. This codes for CASSAGQGSSYNEQFF.

The rearrangement joins TRBV24-1 to TRBJ2-2; D is undetermined. The V and J ends lost 2 bases and 3 bases respectively, with 6 bases between them. The CDR3 extends over 14 amino acids. Germline lookup yields CDR1 KGHDR and CDR2 SFDVKD. The CDR3 region has the DNA TGTGCCACCAGTGATTGGACGTACACCGGGGAGCTGTTTTTT. This codes for CATSDWTYTGELFF.

This sequence joins TRBV7-8 and TRBJ2-3; tentative D call: TRBD2 (6 bases). The length of the CDR3 is 15 residues. The V and J ends lost 1 base and 1 base respectively, with 9 bases between them. Germline V gives CDR1 SGHVS, CDR2 FQNEAQ. CDR3 loop: CASSLVGGGTDTQYF. DNA for the CDR3: TGTGCCAGCAGCTTAGTGGGGGGTGGCACAGATACGCAGTATTTT.

This sequence joins TRBV6-5 and TRBJ1-2; TRBD1 might be the D (5 bases). The germline V gene encodes CDR1 MNHEY and CDR2 SVGAGI. With 5 bases removed from V and 4 bases from J, the gap between germline ends came to 11 bases. This CDR3 contains 13 residues. CDR3 bases: TGTGCCAGCAGTAGCAGGGTTCGCTATGGCTACACCTTC. Translation gives CASSSRVRYGYTF.

This chain connects TRBV15 to TRBJ1-6; a weak D match, TRBD1 (5 bases). V shed 1 base and J shed 2 bases, with 6 bases lying between them. Germline CDR1 LNHNV, CDR2 YYDKDF (reference sequence). This CDR3 is 15 amino acids long. The CDR3 DNA follows: TGTGCCACCAGCAGAGTGACAGCCTATAATTCACCCCTCCACTTT. Its protein is CATSRVTAYNSPLHF.

The V call is TRBV9, the J call TRBJ1-2, with 8 positions matching TRBD1. CDR1 SGDLS and CDR2 YYNGEE come from the germline V gene. J lost 5 bases, V lost 4 bases, and 16 bases had no gene match. The CDR3 is 17 amino acids. This CDR3 is CASSPHVGTGQTYGYTF. In DNA form, the CDR3 reads TGTGCCAGCAGCCCCCATGTGGGGACAGGACAGACGTATGGCTACACCTTC.